A selection of T cell receptor beta chains follows, all from one sample in a study of blood T cell repertoires in COVID-19. The table came from immunoSEQ multiplex PCR; TCRdb's copy has only in-frame clones and leaves some out. The sample shows roughly 230,000 clones, roughly four fifths of them seen only once. Sample: PBMCs or T cells enriched from blood (not recorded which). The receptors stem from a man aged 50 or older who had recovered from COVID-19. Each CDR3 is given with its conserved first and last residue. Each record gives: D gene, clone size, J gene, V gene, CDR3 DNA, CDR3 protein. D genes are given only for firm matches. For some rows the clone size is stated as once, few or many, or as a class when expanded; others skip it.

d_gene: NA; abundance: NA; j_gene: TRBJ1-1; v_gene: TRBV6-5; CDR3nt: TGTGCCAGCAAAAGTGAGTGGAGGGATACTGAAGCTTTCTTT; CDR3aa: CASKSEWRDTEAFF
d_gene: NA; abundance: NA; j_gene: TRBJ1-5; v_gene: TRBV6-2/TRBV6-3; CDR3nt: TGTGCCAGCAGTTGGGTTCGAGGTAACAATCAGCCCCAGCATTTT; CDR3aa: CASSWVRGNNQPQHF
d_gene: NA; abundance: NA; j_gene: TRBJ1-1; v_gene: TRBV5-1; CDR3nt: TGCGCCAGCAGCCGACAGGTTAGCACTGAAGCTTTCTTT; CDR3aa: CASSRQVSTEAFF
d_gene: NA; abundance: NA; j_gene: TRBJ2-5; v_gene: TRBV5-1; CDR3nt: TGCGCCAGCAGCTCGAACCCAGGTCTTGAGACCCAGTACTTC; CDR3aa: CASSSNPGLETQYF
d_gene: TRBD2; abundance: NA; j_gene: TRBJ2-1; v_gene: TRBV7-8; CDR3nt: TGTGCCAGCAGCCGAGCGGGGGGGCCTACGAATGAGCAGTTCTTC; CDR3aa: CASSRAGGPTNEQFF
d_gene: TRBD1; abundance: NA; j_gene: TRBJ2-7; v_gene: TRBV7-9; CDR3nt: TGTGCCAGCAGCTTTTGGACAGGGGTCTTTGAAGAGCAGTACTTC; CDR3aa: CASSFWTGVFEEQYF
d_gene: NA; abundance: NA; j_gene: TRBJ1-4; v_gene: TRBV7-8; CDR3nt: TGTGCCAGCAGCTTAACAGGCACTAATGAAAAACTGTTTTTT; CDR3aa: CASSLTGTNEKLFF
d_gene: NA; abundance: NA; j_gene: TRBJ1-2; v_gene: TRBV11-2; CDR3nt: TGTGCCAGCAGCTTAGAAACAGGCCTCAGAGGTTACACCTTC; CDR3aa: CASSLETGLRGYTF
d_gene: TRBD1; abundance: few; j_gene: TRBJ1-1; v_gene: TRBV27; CDR3nt: TGTGCCAGCAGTCCCACGGGACAGCACACTGAAGCTTTCTTT; CDR3aa: CASSPTGQHTEAFF
d_gene: NA; abundance: few; j_gene: TRBJ1-2; v_gene: TRBV12-3/TRBV12-4; CDR3nt: TGTGCCAGCAGTTTCGGGGAGGGGTATGGCTACACCTTC; CDR3aa: CASSFGEGYGYTF
d_gene: NA; abundance: NA; j_gene: TRBJ2-1; v_gene: TRBV6-5; CDR3nt: TGTGCCAGCAGTTCCCCAAGCCTTATAGCGGCCCAGTTCTTC; CDR3aa: CASSSPSLIAAQFF
d_gene: NA; abundance: NA; j_gene: TRBJ2-3; v_gene: TRBV5-1; CDR3nt: TGCGCCAGCAGACATACCGGGAACACAGATACGCAGTATTTT; CDR3aa: CASRHTGNTDTQYF
d_gene: TRBD1; abundance: NA; j_gene: TRBJ2-3; v_gene: TRBV7-9; CDR3nt: TGTGCCAGCAGCCCCGACAGGGAGTCGCAGTATTTT; CDR3aa: CASSPDRESQYF
d_gene: NA; abundance: NA; j_gene: TRBJ1-2; v_gene: TRBV12-3/TRBV12-4; CDR3nt: TGTGCCAGCAGTTTGGACACCTACTATGGCTACACCTTC; CDR3aa: CASSLDTYYGYTF
d_gene: TRBD1; abundance: NA; j_gene: TRBJ1-1; v_gene: TRBV28; CDR3nt: TGTGCCAGCAGTCGGGACAGGAACACTGAAGCTTTCTTT; CDR3aa: CASSRDRNTEAFF
d_gene: TRBD1; abundance: NA; j_gene: TRBJ1-2; v_gene: TRBV6-2/TRBV6-3; CDR3nt: TGTGCCAGCAGTCAGCCGACAGGGGGCAACTATGGCTACACCTTC; CDR3aa: CASSQPTGGNYGYTF
d_gene: TRBD1; abundance: NA; j_gene: TRBJ2-2; v_gene: TRBV6-4; CDR3nt: TGTGCCAGCAGTGACCCGGACAGGACCGGGGAGCTGTTTTTT; CDR3aa: CASSDPDRTGELFF
d_gene: NA; abundance: once; j_gene: TRBJ2-1; v_gene: TRBV5-4; CDR3nt: TGTGCCAGCAGCTCCGTCCTAGCTCCCTTGGGCGATGAGCAGTTCTTC; CDR3aa: CASSSVLAPLGDEQFF
d_gene: TRBD1; abundance: NA; j_gene: TRBJ2-7; v_gene: TRBV7-2; CDR3nt: TGTGCCAGCAGCCCAGGGAGAGGGGGCTTTTACGAGCAGTACTTC; CDR3aa: CASSPGRGGFYEQYF
d_gene: TRBD2; abundance: NA; j_gene: TRBJ2-7; v_gene: TRBV19; CDR3nt: TGTGCCAGCAGGCGGGACCGGGGGGTCTACGAGCAGTACTTC; CDR3aa: CASRRDRGVYEQYF
d_gene: NA; abundance: NA; j_gene: TRBJ2-2; v_gene: TRBV3-1/TRBV3-2; CDR3nt: TGTGCCAGCAGCGCTCGGCGACAGGTGAACACCGGGGAGCTGTTTTTT; CDR3aa: CASSARRQVNTGELFF
d_gene: TRBD2; abundance: NA; j_gene: TRBJ2-5; v_gene: TRBV6-5; CDR3nt: TGTGCCAGCGCGGGGGACGCAGGGAAGACCCAGTACTTC; CDR3aa: CASAGDAGKTQYF
d_gene: NA; abundance: NA; j_gene: TRBJ2-7; v_gene: TRBV6-4; CDR3nt: TGTGCCAGCAGTGACTTTCATCAGGACAGCTACGAGCAGTACTTC; CDR3aa: CASSDFHQDSYEQYF
d_gene: NA; abundance: NA; j_gene: TRBJ2-1; v_gene: TRBV6-5; CDR3nt: TGTGCCAGCAGTTTGGGGGCCCCCGCTCTCAATGAGCAGTTCTTC; CDR3aa: CASSLGAPALNEQFF
d_gene: NA; abundance: NA; j_gene: TRBJ2-7; v_gene: TRBV6-1; CDR3nt: TGTGCCAGCAGTGAACAGGGGCCCAAATCAGAGCAGTACTTC; CDR3aa: CASSEQGPKSEQYF
d_gene: TRBD1; abundance: NA; j_gene: TRBJ1-2; v_gene: TRBV5-1; CDR3nt: TGCGCCAGCAGCGTTGACAGGGAATACGGCTACACCTTC; CDR3aa: CASSVDREYGYTF
d_gene: TRBD1; abundance: NA; j_gene: TRBJ1-2; v_gene: TRBV18; CDR3nt: TGTGCCAGCTCACCTTCACAGGGGGCAGACTATGGCTACACCTTC; CDR3aa: CASSPSQGADYGYTF
d_gene: NA; abundance: NA; j_gene: TRBJ1-1; v_gene: TRBV24-1; CDR3nt: TGTGCCACCAGTGATGAAGGTCAGGGAAGGACTGAAGCTTTCTTT; CDR3aa: CATSDEGQGRTEAFF
d_gene: NA; abundance: NA; j_gene: TRBJ1-2; v_gene: TRBV4-2; CDR3nt: TGTGCCAGCAGCCAAGATCTGACAGACAGTACGGCTGGCTACACCTTC; CDR3aa: CASSQDLTDSTAGYTF
d_gene: TRBD2; abundance: NA; j_gene: TRBJ2-6; v_gene: TRBV29-1; CDR3nt: TGCAGCGTTGAAGGCGCGGGGGGCCATCTCTCTGGGGCCAACGTCCTGACTTTC; CDR3aa: CSVEGAGGHLSGANVLTF
d_gene: NA; abundance: few; j_gene: TRBJ1-5; v_gene: TRBV6-5; CDR3nt: TGTGCCAGCAGCTCACCAGGGTTTGGCCAGCCCCAGCATTTT; CDR3aa: CASSSPGFGQPQHF
d_gene: TRBD2; abundance: NA; j_gene: TRBJ2-6; v_gene: TRBV7-3; CDR3nt: TGTGCCAGCAGCCCCGGTGGGAGGGCCAGGGGGGCCAACGTCCTGACTTTC; CDR3aa: CASSPGGRARGANVLTF
d_gene: TRBD1; abundance: NA; j_gene: TRBJ1-2; v_gene: TRBV27; CDR3nt: TGTGCCAGCAGTTTCTCGGACAGGCGGAGATATGGCTACACCTTC; CDR3aa: CASSFSDRRRYGYTF
d_gene: NA; abundance: NA; j_gene: TRBJ1-1; v_gene: TRBV11-2; CDR3nt: TGTGCCAGCAGCTTAAACAGTAACACTGAAGCTTTCTTT; CDR3aa: CASSLNSNTEAFF
d_gene: NA; abundance: NA; j_gene: TRBJ2-7; v_gene: TRBV9; CDR3nt: TGTGCCAGCAGCGCCTCCGGGACAAACTACGAGCAGTACTTC; CDR3aa: CASSASGTNYEQYF
d_gene: TRBD2; abundance: once; j_gene: TRBJ2-1; v_gene: TRBV6-5; CDR3nt: TGTGCCAGCAGGCTTCTAGCGGGAGGGACGAATGAGCAGTTCTTC; CDR3aa: CASRLLAGGTNEQFF
d_gene: NA; abundance: few; j_gene: TRBJ1-1; v_gene: TRBV19; CDR3nt: TGTGCCAGTAGCGATACAAAGAACACTGAAGCTTTCTTT; CDR3aa: CASSDTKNTEAFF
d_gene: TRBD2; abundance: NA; j_gene: TRBJ2-7; v_gene: TRBV5-1; CDR3nt: TGCGCCAGCAGCCAAGCTAGCGGGGGGCCCTACGAGCAGTACTTC; CDR3aa: CASSQASGGPYEQYF
d_gene: TRBD1; abundance: once; j_gene: TRBJ1-4; v_gene: TRBV27; CDR3nt: TGTGCCAGCAGTCCCTGGGACAGAGAAAAACTGTTTTTT; CDR3aa: CASSPWDREKLFF
d_gene: NA; abundance: NA; j_gene: TRBJ2-7; v_gene: TRBV19; CDR3nt: TGTGCCAGTAGTATAGGCGGACAATTGCACTACGAGCAGTACTTC; CDR3aa: CASSIGGQLHYEQYF
d_gene: NA; abundance: NA; j_gene: TRBJ1-2; v_gene: TRBV9; CDR3nt: TGTGCCAGCAGCGTATTTGGAGGCTATGGCTACACCTTC; CDR3aa: CASSVFGGYGYTF
d_gene: NA; abundance: NA; j_gene: TRBJ1-1; v_gene: TRBV7-2; CDR3nt: TGTGCCAGCAGCTTGATGAAACGGGGCACTGAAGCTTTCTTT; CDR3aa: CASSLMKRGTEAFF
d_gene: NA; abundance: few; j_gene: TRBJ1-1; v_gene: TRBV7-2; CDR3nt: TGTGCCAGCAGCCCGAACGTGGGGGGCTGGGGGAGGGGCACTGAAGCTTTCTTT; CDR3aa: CASSPNVGGWGRGTEAFF
d_gene: TRBD1; abundance: NA; j_gene: TRBJ2-3; v_gene: TRBV6-6; CDR3nt: TGTGCCAGCAGTCGACAGAAGACAGGGGGCTCCACAGATACGCAGTATTTT; CDR3aa: CASSRQKTGGSTDTQYF
d_gene: TRBD2; abundance: NA; j_gene: TRBJ2-3; v_gene: TRBV27; CDR3nt: TGTGCCAGCAGCTTAGCGGGAGCAGATACGCAGTATTTT; CDR3aa: CASSLAGADTQYF
d_gene: TRBD2; abundance: NA; j_gene: TRBJ2-1; v_gene: TRBV4-1; CDR3nt: TGCGCCAGCAGCCAAGAGGGCCTAGCGGGGGGGCTGGTACCTCGGAATGAGCAGTTCTTC; CDR3aa: CASSQEGLAGGLVPRNEQFF
d_gene: TRBD1; abundance: NA; j_gene: TRBJ1-6; v_gene: TRBV6-8; CDR3nt: TGTCGAGAAAGGGCGGACAGGGGCCCTCTTAATTCACCCCTCCACTTT; CDR3aa: CRERADRGPLNSPLHF
d_gene: NA; abundance: NA; j_gene: TRBJ1-2; v_gene: TRBV4-3; CDR3nt: TGCGCCAGCAGCCAAGAGGCGACAGTGAGTCATGGCTACACCTTC; CDR3aa: CASSQEATVSHGYTF
d_gene: NA; abundance: NA; j_gene: TRBJ1-4; v_gene: TRBV10-3; CDR3nt: TGTGCCATCAGTGACTACTGGGGGCTTAACGAAAAACTGTTTTTT; CDR3aa: CAISDYWGLNEKLFF
d_gene: NA; abundance: NA; j_gene: TRBJ1-5; v_gene: TRBV27; CDR3nt: TGTGCCAGCAGTTTACGGAGAGGAAGCAATCAGCCCCAGCATTTT; CDR3aa: CASSLRRGSNQPQHF
d_gene: TRBD1; abundance: NA; j_gene: TRBJ2-2; v_gene: TRBV6-1; CDR3nt: TGTGCCAGCAGTGAATTTATTTGGACAGGGGGGGACACCGGGGAGCTGTTTTTT; CDR3aa: CASSEFIWTGGDTGELFF
d_gene: TRBD1; abundance: NA; j_gene: TRBJ2-6; v_gene: TRBV7-2; CDR3nt: TGTGCCAGCAGCGCCGGGACAGGGTCTGGGGCCAACGTCCTGACTTTC; CDR3aa: CASSAGTGSGANVLTF
d_gene: NA; abundance: NA; j_gene: TRBJ1-1; v_gene: TRBV4-3; CDR3nt: TGCGCCAGCAGCCAAGATGGGGGCGAAGCTTTCTTT; CDR3aa: CASSQDGGEAFF
d_gene: TRBD1; abundance: NA; j_gene: TRBJ2-1; v_gene: TRBV7-6; CDR3nt: TGTGCCAGCAGCTTATCGACCGGACAGGGGCGCGGTGAGCAGTTCTTC; CDR3aa: CASSLSTGQGRGEQFF
d_gene: TRBD1; abundance: NA; j_gene: TRBJ1-5; v_gene: TRBV28; CDR3nt: TGTGCCAGCAGCCTGGGACAGGGGCGGCAGCCCCAGCATTTT; CDR3aa: CASSLGQGRQPQHF
d_gene: TRBD2; abundance: NA; j_gene: TRBJ2-7; v_gene: TRBV5-1; CDR3nt: TGCGCCAGCAGCCGCACTAGCGACTCCTACGAGCAGTACTTC; CDR3aa: CASSRTSDSYEQYF
d_gene: NA; abundance: NA; j_gene: TRBJ2-7; v_gene: TRBV5-8; CDR3nt: TGTGCCAGCAGCCGGACCTTACAGGGTATTGAGTACTTC; CDR3aa: CASSRTLQGIEYF
d_gene: TRBD2; abundance: once; j_gene: TRBJ2-1; v_gene: TRBV7-3; CDR3nt: TGTGCCAGCAGCTTCGGGGGGGCAAACAATGAGCAGTTCTTC; CDR3aa: CASSFGGANNEQFF
d_gene: TRBD2; abundance: NA; j_gene: TRBJ2-5; v_gene: TRBV6-2/TRBV6-3; CDR3nt: TGTGCCAGCAGTTACGCCGATCGGACTAGCGGGAGGGCCCAAGAGACCCAGTACTTC; CDR3aa: CASSYADRTSGRAQETQYF
d_gene: NA; abundance: NA; j_gene: TRBJ2-7; v_gene: TRBV5-6; CDR3nt: TGTGCCAGCACCACGGGTGCCAATTTCTACGAGCAGTACTTC; CDR3aa: CASTTGANFYEQYF